A single sample is the source of the 17 T cell receptor beta chains below, sequenced in a study of B cell selection in AIRE deficiency. Clones were read by immunoSEQ multiplex PCR, and TCRdb kept only the in-frame ones, dropping some. In the table there are some 25,000 clones, approximately 96% of which are singletons. Conventional CD4 T cells were sorted as CD4+CD127+ cells. The sequenced sample was conventional CD4+ T cells sorted from PBMCs. Every receptor here comes from a human donor with AIRE deficiency.

CDR3 nucleotide sequence: TGCGCCAGCAGCTTCGGACAGGGGTGGGCCGGGGAGCTGTTTTTT. It specifies CASSFGQGWAGELFF. The chain recombines TRBV5-1 with TRBJ2-2; 9 bases map to TRBD1. V dropped 2 bases and J dropped 6; count of bases not matched to a gene: 5. The CDR3 sequence is 15 residues long. Looked up from germline, CDR1 is SGHRS and CDR2 is YFSETQ.

The chain has TRBV11-3 and TRBJ2-7; TRBD1 aligns across 9 bases. With 3 bases clipped from V and 2 bases from J, the junction kept 2 bases outside the gene matches. The CDR3 spans 14 residues. From germline, CDR1 is SGHNT and CDR2 YENEEA. CDR3 region: CASSFGTGTYEQYF. CDR3 bases: TGTGCCAGCAGCTTCGGGACAGGGACCTACGAGCAGTACTTC.

This sequence joins TRBV28 and TRBJ1-4, with a possible D match to TRBD1 (6 bases). The germline gives CDR1 MDHEN, CDR2 SYDVKM. This CDR3 contains 13 residues. Trimming left V 8 bases short and J 8 bases short, with 15 bases between. As DNA, the CDR3 is TGTGCCAGCGCCGGGACACTACTAGAAAAACTGTTTTTT. Protein product: CASAGTLLEKLFF.

This chain's CDR3 is CASSGTRGGDSLYNEQFF. CDR3 DNA sequence: TGCGCCAGCAGCGGTACTCGGGGGGGCGACTCGTTATACAATGAGCAGTTCTTC. The chain carries TRBV5-1 and TRBJ2-1; 8 bases agree with TRBD2. This CDR3 has 18 residues. CDR1 is SGHRS and CDR2 is YFSETQ in the germline V gene. V was clipped by 4 bases and J by 4 bases; unmatched bases: 16.

CDR3 DNA sequence: TGTGCCAGCAGCACGGGACTAGCGGGAGGAGATACGCAGTATTTT. As protein: CASSTGLAGGDTQYF. The rearrangement uses TRBV4-2 and TRBJ2-3, with 15 bases fitting TRBD2. Per germline, CDR1 LGHNA and CDR2 YNFKEQ. V shed 5 bases, J shed 5 bases, and the junction held 2 bases outside the gene matches. This CDR3 has 15 residues.

The V call is TRBV6-6, the J call TRBJ2-2, with TRBD1 matching over 7 bases. The ends lost 6 bases at V and 7 bases at J; junction bases unmatched: 8. Germline CDR1 and CDR2: MNHNY and SVGAGI (reference sequence). CDR3 length equals 14 residues. CDR3 coding DNA: TGTGCCAGCAGAGAGGGACAGTTGATCGGGGAGCTGTTTTTT. Encoded protein: CASREGQLIGELFF.

The chain joins TRBV19 to TRBJ2-7; 7 nucleotides align to TRBD1. This CDR3 contains 14 residues. The V segment lost 5 bases and the J segment 0 bases; nucleotides outside the gene matches: 4. The germline V gene has CDR1 LNHDA and CDR2 SQIVND (reference sequence). The CDR3 spells CASSPRTGSYEQYF. The DNA of the CDR3 is TGTGCCAGTAGTCCCAGGACAGGCTCCTACGAGCAGTACTTC.

The chain uses TRBV6-5 and TRBJ2-7, with D tentatively TRBD2 (6 bases). The germline V and J ends were trimmed by 5 bases and 0 bases, with 11 bases remaining between them. CDR1 is MNHEY and CDR2 is SVGAGI in the germline V gene. The CDR3 has 14 amino acids. The CDR3 reads CASSRSGYSYEQYF. DNA for the CDR3: TGTGCCAGCAGTCGTAGCGGATACTCCTACGAGCAGTACTTC.

This clone is a singleton in its sample. V is TRBV7-2 and J is TRBJ2-4, with 10 bases that match TRBD1. The CDR3 loop spans 14 amino acids. Trimming at V came to 5 bases and at J to 6 bases, leaving 4 bases not matched to a gene. Germline V gene sequence: CDR1 SGHTA, CDR2 FQGNSA. The DNA for the CDR3 is TGTGCCAGCAGCCCGGGGACAGGGGCAAACATTCAGTACTTC. This gives the protein CASSPGTGANIQYF.

This clone was recorded only once. This chain uses TRBV5-1 with TRBJ1-4, with 7 bases matching TRBD1. Germline values: CDR1 SGHRS, CDR2 YFSETQ. The J segment lost 1 base and the V segment lost 2 bases, leaving 11 bases of the junction unmatched. CDR3 length equals 18 residues. This chain's CDR3 is CASSFQGGVTVTNEKLFF. For the CDR3, the DNA is TGCGCCAGCAGCTTCCAAGGGGGCGTCACGGTAACTAATGAAAAACTGTTTTTT.

The rearrangement links TRBV5-5 to TRBJ1-5, with a tentative D call TRBD1 (6 bases). Germline V CDR1 and CDR2: SGHKS, YYEKEE (reference sequence). The CDR3 is made up of 17 amino acids. Trimming removed 7 bases at V and 7 bases at J, with 27 bases between. CDR3 sequence (DNA): TGTGCCAGCCATCTCTTCCCCGTGGGCGGGGGCGGGCAGCCCCAGCATTTT. It translates to CASHLFPVGGGGQPQHF.

V and J are TRBV5-1 and TRBJ1-2; 10 bases match TRBD1. From germline, CDR1 is SGHRS and CDR2 YFSETQ. After removal of 0 bases from V and 6 bases from J, the junction contained 8 bases not matched to a gene. This CDR3 spans 16 amino acids. The chain's CDR3 is CASSLARDRGKDGYTF. DNA of the CDR3: TGCGCCAGCAGCTTGGCCCGGGACAGGGGAAAGGATGGCTACACCTTC.

The chain links TRBV11-2 to TRBJ1-1, with D hard to call. Germline assignment: CDR1 SGHAT and CDR2 FQNNGV. Trimming shortened V by 2 bases and J by 5 bases, and 9 bases separated the two germline ends. The CDR3 covers 13 residues. CDR3 coding DNA: TGTGCCAGCAGCTTATGGGTCAAGACTGAAGCTTTCTTT. This encodes CASSLWVKTEAFF.

In DNA, the CDR3 is TGTGCCAGCTCCATCATGGGGGGGAATTCCTACGAGCAGTACTTC. This sequence encodes CASSIMGGNSYEQYF. V and J are TRBV18 and TRBJ2-7; TRBD2 agrees at 7 bases. After removal of 6 bases from V and 1 base from J, the junction contained 9 bases not matched to a gene. The CDR3 has 15 residues. The germline V gene has CDR1 KGHSH and CDR2 LQKENI.

V gene TRBV7-7 combines with J gene TRBJ2-1; unclear D gene. Germline loops: CDR1 SSHAT, CDR2 FNYEAQ (reference sequence). This CDR3 has 15 residues. V was clipped by 1 base and J by 0 bases, with 7 bases between them. The DNA for the CDR3 is TGTGCCAGCAGCTTAGTGCCCAGCTCCTACAATGAGCAGTTCTTC. It is translated as CASSLVPSSYNEQFF.

The chain couples TRBV28 to TRBJ1-1; no clear D gene. Germline-derived CDR1 and CDR2 are MDHEN and SYDVKM. CDR3 length: 14 residues. V lost 3 bases, J lost 1 base, and 9 bases lay in between. The CDR3 protein is CASSLGGGNTEAFF. The DNA of the CDR3 is TGTGCCAGCAGTTTGGGCGGCGGGAACACTGAAGCTTTCTTT.

The chain has TRBV7-3 and TRBJ2-3, with D possibly matching TRBD2 (5 bases). The CDR3 covers 16 residues. V was clipped by 2 bases and J by 0 bases, with 12 bases between them. Looked up from germline, CDR1 is SGHTA and CDR2 is FQGTGA. CDR3 coding DNA: TGTGCCAGCAGCTTATCGAGCGGAAGAAGCACAGATACGCAGTATTTT. This translates into CASSLSSGRSTDTQYF. Looking up the rest from reference TRBV7-3 and TRBJ2-3 gives the full variable domain: GAGVSQTPSNKVTEKGKYVELRCDPISGHTALYWYRQSLGQGPEFLIYFQGTGAADDSGLPNDRFFAVRPEGSVSTLKIQRTERGDSAVYLCASSLSSGRSTDTQYFGPGTRLTVL.